This T cell receptor beta chain was identified in a study of cytomegalovirus exposure and HLA in healthy donors. Study conclusions and caveats: The only immune exposure information that was available was CMV serostatus.

A multiplex PCR was run with 60 Vbeta primers and 13 Jbeta primers. TCRdb's table, derived via immunoSEQ multiplex PCR, lists solely in-frame clones and lacks some. The table shows some 130,000 clones, with around 85% occurring only once. Turning to this clone: Antigen specificity is unknown.

Trimming cost V 7 bases and J 7 bases; bases outside gene matches: 6. The germline V gene has CDR1 LNHDA and CDR2 SQIVND (reference sequence). The CDR3 is made up of 13 amino acids. The clonotype originates from a boy between 10 and 17 years old in good health and CMV-seronegative. The sequenced material came from PBMCs. V is TRBV19 and J is TRBJ2-1; 8 bases agree with TRBD2. The CDR3 DNA follows: TGTGCCAGTACCCCCGGGACTAGTAATGAGCAGTTCTTC. Its translation: CASTPGTSNEQFF.